One and the same sample provided the 4 T cell receptor beta chains below, sequenced in a study of blood T cell repertoires in COVID-19 (TCRdb year 2020). The library was prepared using the immunoSEQ multiplex PCR assay. TCRdb holds this immuneACCESS table with in-frame rearrangements only. Some clones are missing; in checked studies, unresolved V genes explain under half, and the rest has no known cause. The sample data list hundreds of thousands of clones, and approximately 87% of these were observed just once. 2.5% to 3.5% of the sample is held by the ten biggest clonotypes. The sequencing sample was made of PBMCs or T cells enriched from blood (not recorded which). Every receptor here comes from a woman between 45 and 65 years old in a cohort exposed to, infected with or recovered from COVID-19 (not recorded which).

V and J are TRBV3-1 (or the pseudogene TRBV3-2) and TRBJ1-1; no clear D gene. Trimming shortened V by 1 base and J by 7 bases, and 4 bases separated the two germline ends. Germline assignment: CDR1 LGHDT and CDR2 YNNKEL (reference sequence). The CDR3 runs 11 residues. The CDR3 sequence is CASSQGSEAFF. In DNA form, the CDR3 reads TGTGCCAGCAGCCAAGGCAGTGAAGCTTTCTTT.

The chain links TRBV19 to TRBJ2-7; possible D gene TRBD2, 6 bases. V was pared by 1 base and J by 4 bases, with 11 bases between. The CDR3 is 14 amino acids. Germline V CDR1 and CDR2: LNHDA, SQIVND (reference sequence). The CDR3, as DNA: TGTGCCAGTAGTATAGGGTCCGGGACTTACGAGCAGTACTTC. It specifies CASSIGSGTYEQYF.

This chain links TRBV15 with TRBJ1-3, with D possibly matching TRBD1 (5 bases). The CDR3 contains 16 residues. The germline V and J ends were trimmed by 0 bases and 2 bases, with 11 bases remaining between them. Germline assignment: CDR1 LNHNV and CDR2 YYDKDF (reference sequence). CDR3 protein: CATSRDKAGTGNTIYF. CDR3 DNA sequence: TGTGCCACCAGCAGAGATAAGGCAGGGACTGGAAACACCATATATTTT.

The chain couples TRBV5-3 to TRBJ2-7, with 10 positions matching TRBD1. TRBV5-3 carries the ORF label, with uncertain function. After removal of 2 bases from V and 4 bases from J, the junction contained 3 bases not matched to a gene. The CDR3 consists of 14 residues. The CDR3 sequence is CARSFLDRGYEQYF. The CDR3 coding sequence is TGTGCCAGAAGCTTCTTGGACAGGGGGTACGAGCAGTACTTC.